This is a list of T cell receptor beta chains from one sample in a study of cytomegalovirus exposure and HLA in healthy donors. This table comes from immunoSEQ multiplex PCR, and its TCRdb copy is limited to in-frame clones, with some not included. The sample shows about 97,000 clones, around 77% of them seen only once. Sequenced: PBMCs. Receptors originate from a male donor in good health and CMV-seropositive. The CDR3 runs from the conserved cysteine through the conserved F or W. Fields, in order: clone size, V gene, D gene, J gene, CDR3 DNA, CDR3 protein. A D gene is named only where the DNA matches it firmly. Some rows mark clone size as missing; the rest say once, few, many or name a class of expanded clone.

>few|TRBV7-9|NA|TRBJ2-3
TGTTCCAGCAGCCGCTCGGGGTACGACCTCTTTACGCAGTATTTT
CSSSRSGYDLFTQYF
>NA|TRBV27|TRBD2|TRBJ2-1
TGTGCCAGCAGTTTATACATAGCGGGGCTTAATGAGCAGTTCTTC
CASSLYIAGLNEQFF
>NA|TRBV5-1|NA|TRBJ2-2
TGCGCCAGCAGCTTGGAAACTAGCTCGAACACCGGGGAGCTGTTTTTT
CASSLETSSNTGELFF
>few|TRBV27|NA|TRBJ1-4
TGTGCCAGCAGTCATCGGGACTCTGAAAAACTGTTTTTT
CASSHRDSEKLFF
>NA|TRBV7-9|TRBD1|TRBJ2-7
TGTGCCAGCAGCCCCCCGGGACAGGGCCTCTACGAGCAGTACTTC
CASSPPGQGLYEQYF
>NA|TRBV7-2|NA|TRBJ2-7
TGTGCCAGCAGCTTAGGAGTCAGGACCTACGAGCAGTACTTC
CASSLGVRTYEQYF
>NA|TRBV7-9|TRBD1|TRBJ2-7
TGTGCCAGCAGCCCGGGACAGGGGTACGAGCAGTACTTC
CASSPGQGYEQYF
>NA|TRBV2|TRBD2|TRBJ2-1
TGTGCCAGCAGTGGGGCACTAGCGGGAGCGGGTAATGAGCAGTTCTTC
CASSGALAGAGNEQFF
>few|TRBV4-3|TRBD1|TRBJ2-7
TGCGCCAGCAGCCAAGGGCTACCGGGACAGGGGGTGGACGAGCAGTACTTC
CASSQGLPGQGVDEQYF
>NA|TRBV6-5|NA|TRBJ2-1
TGTGCCAGCAGTTCGGCTAGCCTCTACAATGAGCAGTTCTTC
CASSSASLYNEQFF
>once|TRBV5-1|NA|TRBJ2-2
TGCGCCAGCAGCTTGGCGAGAGGCACCGGGGAGCTGTTTTTT
CASSLARGTGELFF
>NA|TRBV7-3|TRBD2|TRBJ2-1
TGTGCCAGCAGCTTAACCGGCGCACTAGCGGGAGTAGGAGAGCAGTTCTTC
CASSLTGALAGVGEQFF
>NA|TRBV19|TRBD2|TRBJ2-5
TGTGCCAGTAGTTGGGGCGGGAGGATGGAGACCCAGTACTTC
CASSWGGRMETQYF
>NA|TRBV9|TRBD2|TRBJ2-7
TGTGCCAGCAGCGTAGCTCCTAGCGGGAGATACGAGCAGTACTTC
CASSVAPSGRYEQYF
>NA|TRBV6-5|NA|TRBJ1-1
TGTGCCAGCAGTTCTGGGTGGGCGAACACTGAAGCTTTCTTT
CASSSGWANTEAFF
>NA|TRBV13|NA|TRBJ1-1
TGTGCCACCAGCCTAGCGGGGAGAGCTGAAGCTTTCTTT
CATSLAGRAEAFF
>NA|TRBV5-1|NA|TRBJ2-5
TGCGCCAGCAGCTTGGACCCCACTATAAACGAAAAGACCCAGTACTTC
CASSLDPTINEKTQYF
>NA|TRBV7-2|TRBD1|TRBJ1-3
TGTGCCAGCAGCGGGACAGGACCTGGAAACACCATATATTTT
CASSGTGPGNTIYF
>once|TRBV6-6|TRBD2|TRBJ2-2
TGTGCCAGCAGTATACTAGCGGGAGTTGCCGGGGAGCTGTTTTTT
CASSILAGVAGELFF
>NA|TRBV28|NA|TRBJ1-2
TGTGCCAGCAGTCCCGGATTCAGTCGGGGTGGCTACACCTTC
CASSPGFSRGGYTF
>NA|TRBV2|TRBD1|TRBJ1-3
TGTGCCTGCAGACAGGGCCAACGTGTTGGAAACACCATATATTTT
CACRQGQRVGNTIYF
>NA|TRBV19|NA|TRBJ1-3
TGTGCCAGTAGCCAGCCCGGGCTGGAGGTTTTT
CASSQPGLEVF
>NA|TRBV5-8|TRBD1|TRBJ2-5
TGTGCCAGCAGCTATCCGGGGACAGTTGAAGAGACCCAGTACTTC
CASSYPGTVEETQYF
>NA|TRBV20-1|NA|TRBJ2-3
TGCAGTGCCATCAGGACAGATACGCAGTATTTT
CSAIRTDTQYF
>NA|TRBV18|NA|TRBJ2-5
TGTGCCAGCTCATCTCAGACTACCTCAGCAGAGACCCAGTACTTC
CASSSQTTSAETQYF
>once|TRBV5-1|NA|TRBJ2-3
TGCGCCAGCAGCTTGGTAGTAGGGGGAGATACGCAGTATTTT
CASSLVVGGDTQYF
>NA|TRBV11-1|NA|TRBJ2-6
TGTGCCAGCAGCTTCCCGGCGCGGGGGGCCAACGTCCTGACTTTC
CASSFPARGANVLTF
>few|TRBV9|NA|TRBJ2-2
TGTGCCAGCAGCGTTCCGATAGCGGCCGGGGAGCTGTTTTTT
CASSVPIAAGELFF
>NA|TRBV4-3|NA|TRBJ2-1
TGCGCCAGCAGCCAAGCGGGAGTTCACTACAATGAGCAGTTCTTC
CASSQAGVHYNEQFF
>NA|TRBV4-2|TRBD2|TRBJ2-3
TGTGCCAGCAGCCAGGGACTAGCGGGAATGAATACGCAGTATTTT
CASSQGLAGMNTQYF
>NA|TRBV27|TRBD2|TRBJ2-1
TGTGCCAGCAGTTTAGGTCTAGCGGGTGGCGAGAATGAGCAGTTCTTC
CASSLGLAGGENEQFF
>NA|TRBV6-5|TRBD2|TRBJ2-7
TGTGCCAGCAGTAAGAGGACTAGCGGGACCTACGAGCAGTACTTC
CASSKRTSGTYEQYF
>once|TRBV15|TRBD1|TRBJ1-5
TGTGCCACCAGCACCGGGGACAGGGGCAATCAGCCCCAGCATTTT
CATSTGDRGNQPQHF
>NA|TRBV5-6|TRBD1|TRBJ2-7
TGTGCCAGCAGCGTTATTAACAGGGGGCGTTCCCACGAGCAGTACTTC
CASSVINRGRSHEQYF
>NA|TRBV5-3|NA|TRBJ2-1
TGTGCCAGAAGCTGCGGCAGATACTCCTACAATGAGCAGTTCTTC
CARSCGRYSYNEQFF
>NA|TRBV6-5|TRBD1|TRBJ2-7
TGTGCCAGCAGTGTGACAGGGTTTCGGGACGAGCAGTACTTC
CASSVTGFRDEQYF
>NA|TRBV11-2|TRBD1|TRBJ1-2
TGTGCCAGCAGCTTAAGACAGGGGGCGGATGGCTACACCTTC
CASSLRQGADGYTF
>once|TRBV11-2|TRBD1|TRBJ2-7
TGTGCCAGCAGCCCGGACAGGGTCCCCGAGCAGTACTTC
CASSPDRVPEQYF
>NA|TRBV4-1|NA|TRBJ1-1
TGCGCCAGCAGCCCCCAGGGGCTACGGGGGGGGAACACTGAAGCTTTCTTT
CASSPQGLRGGNTEAFF
>NA|TRBV18|TRBD2|TRBJ2-1
TGTGCCAGCTCACCCCTCGGGACTAGCGGGTTTGAGCAGTTCTTC
CASSPLGTSGFEQFF
>once|TRBV5-6|NA|TRBJ2-6
TGTGCCAGCAGCTTCGGAACTGGGGCCAACGGCCTGACTTTC
CASSFGTGANGLTF